A selection of T cell receptor beta chains follows, all from one sample in a study of OX40 agonist ivuxolimab in advanced cancers. Clones were sequenced by immunoSEQ multiplex PCR, and TCRdb holds only the in-frame ones, with some missing. Seen here are 55,000 to 80,000 clones, around 87% observed once, and the top ten hold about 1.3%. Source: CD4+ or CD8+ T cells sorted from blood, taken in a trial of the OX40 agonist ivuxolimab. These receptor sequences come from an adult with an advanced solid tumor such as melanoma, head and neck, liver or kidney cancer. CDR3s include the opening cysteine and the closing phenylalanine or tryptophan.

>TRBV28|TRBJ2-5
CASSAPGRSYQETQYF
>TRBV27|TRBJ2-7
CASSIGWEQYF
>TRBV5-1|TRBJ2-3
CASSLDGTSGRRTDTQYF
>TRBV7-9|TRBJ2-1
CASTPGGGRKDEQFF
>TRBV7-9|TRBJ1-1
CASSLVRGVNTEAFF
>TRBV5-1|TRBJ1-4
CASSLDGLREKLFF
>TRBV6-5|TRBJ2-2
CASRNTGGLSGELFF
>TRBV6-4|TRBJ2-7
CASSPTTGGRSYEQYF
>TRBV28|TRBJ1-2
CASSWRVGSDYGYTF
>TRBV11-2|TRBJ1-2
CASSATKQVTF
>TRBV4-1|TRBJ1-4
CASSPGSGNREKLFF
>TRBV6-1|TRBJ2-7
CASSPHGTGAYEQYF
>TRBV7-2|TRBJ2-7
CASSAGGSLSYEQYF
>TRBV19|TRBJ1-2
CASSIGIGYTF
>TRBV6-5|TRBJ2-7
CASSRDSAPYEQYF
>TRBV4-1|TRBJ2-7
CASSQSPGDRYEQYF
>TRBV2|TRBJ2-7
CASRVQIRTGEQYF
>TRBV9|TRBJ2-2
CATTRGSSGRPGELFF
>TRBV5-5|TRBJ2-4
CASSLGRDGVGYF
>TRBV27|TRBJ1-2
CASSSPARGRGYTF
>TRBV27|TRBJ1-5
CASSFSRENPQHF
>TRBV5-1|TRBJ2-1
CASSWGRGAGHNEQFF
>TRBV9|TRBJ2-7
CASSLPWGDEQYF
>TRBV10-1|TRBJ2-5
CASSDSRQVQETQYF
>TRBV15|TRBJ1-1
CATSRRQLNTEAFF
>TRBV11-2|TRBJ1-5
CASSLEQNQPQHF
>TRBV2|TRBJ1-3
CASRAGQANSGNTIYF
>TRBV5-4|TRBJ2-4
CASSPGGAKNIQYF
>TRBV5-4|TRBJ1-5
CASSFSGDGSNQPQHF
>TRBV9|TRBJ2-3
CASSVSQGNTDTQYF
>TRBV19|TRBJ1-3
CASSLEDSGNTIYF
>TRBV6-1|TRBJ1-2
CASSSPGRDYTF
>TRBV18|TRBJ1-4
CASSRQEQGGEKLFF
>TRBV18|TRBJ1-1
CASSVTENTEAFF
>TRBV6-6|TRBJ2-5
CASRSTGGQETQYF
>TRBV5-1|TRBJ1-1
CASSLGQRGTEAFF
>TRBV9|TRBJ2-2
CASSVGAGNTGELFF
>TRBV5-1|TRBJ2-1
CASSLANSYNEQFF